This T cell receptor beta chain was retrieved from a study of tumor and adjacent non-tumor tissue in lung cancer. Study conclusions and caveats: Normal lung showed higher cumulative top 100 clone frequency than tumor.

Worth noting for this clonotype: No antigen is known for it. A much larger clone differs by one base, so this may be a read error.

The library came from three nested PCR rounds adapted from ARM-PCR protocols. TCRdb ran MiXCR on the multiplex PCR reads and lists one entry per CDR3 protein. The table shows almost 75,000 distinct CDR3 sequences, with around 70% occurring only once. This sample's RNA came from whole unsorted tissue. Distant lung tissue was collected more than 3 cm away from the tumor edge. The CDR3 totals 13 residues. The germline V gene encodes CDR1 MNHEY and CDR2 SVGEGT. The chain employs TRBV6-2 or TRBV6-3 and TRBJ1-1; TRBD1 might be the D (5 bases). The material sequenced was distant non-tumor lung tissue. This clonotype originated in a woman aged 45-60 years with non-small cell lung cancer. The CDR3 nucleotides read TGTGCCAACAGTTACGGGGCAGGCGACAAAGCTTTCTTT. Amino acid sequence: CANSYGAGDKAFF.